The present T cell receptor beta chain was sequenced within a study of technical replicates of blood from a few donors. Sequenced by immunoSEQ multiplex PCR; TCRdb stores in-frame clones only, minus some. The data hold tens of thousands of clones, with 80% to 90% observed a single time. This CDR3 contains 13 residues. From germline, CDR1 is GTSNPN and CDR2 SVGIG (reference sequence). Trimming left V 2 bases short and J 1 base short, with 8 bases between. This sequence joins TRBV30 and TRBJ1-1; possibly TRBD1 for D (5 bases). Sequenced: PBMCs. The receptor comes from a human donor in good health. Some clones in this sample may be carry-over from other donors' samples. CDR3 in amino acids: CAWSKQGNTEAFF. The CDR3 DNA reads TGTGCCTGGAGTAAGCAGGGGAACACTGAAGCTTTCTTT. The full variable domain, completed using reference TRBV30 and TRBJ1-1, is SQTIHQWPATLVQPVGSPLSLECTVEGTSNPNLYWYRQAAGRGLQLLFYSVGIGQISSEVPQNLSASRPQDRQFILSSKKLLLSDSGFYLCAWSKQGNTEAFFGQGTRLTVV.